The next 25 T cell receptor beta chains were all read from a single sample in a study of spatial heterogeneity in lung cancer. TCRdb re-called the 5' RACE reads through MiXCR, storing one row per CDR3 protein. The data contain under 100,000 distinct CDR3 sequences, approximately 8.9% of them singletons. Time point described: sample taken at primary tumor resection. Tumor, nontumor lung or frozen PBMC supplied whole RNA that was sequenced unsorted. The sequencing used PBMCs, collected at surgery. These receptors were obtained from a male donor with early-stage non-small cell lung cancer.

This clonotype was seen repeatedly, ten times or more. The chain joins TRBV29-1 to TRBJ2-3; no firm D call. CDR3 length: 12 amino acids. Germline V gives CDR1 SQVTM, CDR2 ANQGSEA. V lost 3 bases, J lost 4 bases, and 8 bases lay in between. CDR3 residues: CSVDLGSDTQYF. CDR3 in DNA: TGCAGCGTTGATCTCGGTTCAGATACGCAGTATTTT.

The CDR3 sequence is CASSLDSGPDTQYF. DNA of the CDR3: TGTGCCAGCAGCTTAGATTCAGGGCCGGATACGCAGTATTTT. The chain uses TRBV11-2 and TRBJ2-3; a possible D gene is TRBD1 (5 bases). Trimming left V 0 bases short and J 6 bases short, with 10 bases between. This CDR3 has 14 residues. In germline, CDR1 is SGHAT, CDR2 FQNNGV.

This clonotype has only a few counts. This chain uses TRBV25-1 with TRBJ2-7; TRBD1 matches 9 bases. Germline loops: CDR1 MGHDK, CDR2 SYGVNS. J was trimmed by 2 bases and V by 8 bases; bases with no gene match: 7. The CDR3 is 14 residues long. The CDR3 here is CASRSGTGTYEQYF. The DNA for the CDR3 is TGTGCCAGCCGATCCGGGACAGGGACCTACGAGCAGTACTTC.

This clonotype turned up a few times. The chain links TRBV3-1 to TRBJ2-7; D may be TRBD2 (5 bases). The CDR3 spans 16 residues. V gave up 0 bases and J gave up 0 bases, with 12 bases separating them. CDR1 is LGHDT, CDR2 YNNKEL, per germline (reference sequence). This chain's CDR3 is CASSQDILASSYEQYF. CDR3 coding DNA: TGTGCCAGCAGCCAAGATATTCTAGCTAGCTCCTACGAGCAGTACTTC.

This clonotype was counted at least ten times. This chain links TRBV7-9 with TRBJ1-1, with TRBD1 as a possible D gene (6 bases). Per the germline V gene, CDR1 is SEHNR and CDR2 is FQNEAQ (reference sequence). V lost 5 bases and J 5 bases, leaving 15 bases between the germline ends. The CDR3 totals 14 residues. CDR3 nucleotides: TGTGCCAGCAGCATTAAGGGGGGCGGTACTGAAGCTTTCTTT. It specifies CASSIKGGGTEAFF.

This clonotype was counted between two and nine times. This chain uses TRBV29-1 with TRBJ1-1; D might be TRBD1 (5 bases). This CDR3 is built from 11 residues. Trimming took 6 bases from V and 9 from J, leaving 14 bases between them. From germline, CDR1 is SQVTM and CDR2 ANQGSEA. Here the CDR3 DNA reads TGCAGCGTCACGGACACCCCACAAGCTTTCTTT. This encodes CSVTDTPQAFF.

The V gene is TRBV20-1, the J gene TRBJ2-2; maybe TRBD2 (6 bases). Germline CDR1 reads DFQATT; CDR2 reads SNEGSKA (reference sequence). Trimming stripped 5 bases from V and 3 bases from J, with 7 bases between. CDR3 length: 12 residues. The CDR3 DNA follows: TGCAGTGCTCGGGAGTACACCGGGGAGCTGTTTTTT. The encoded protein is CSAREYTGELFF.

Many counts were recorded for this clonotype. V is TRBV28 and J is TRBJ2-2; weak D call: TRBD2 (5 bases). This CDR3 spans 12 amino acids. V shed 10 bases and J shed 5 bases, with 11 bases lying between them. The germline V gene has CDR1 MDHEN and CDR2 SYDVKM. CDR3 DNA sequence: TGTGCCACTCGCCGGACTACCGGGGAGCTGTTTTTT. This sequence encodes CATRRTTGELFF.

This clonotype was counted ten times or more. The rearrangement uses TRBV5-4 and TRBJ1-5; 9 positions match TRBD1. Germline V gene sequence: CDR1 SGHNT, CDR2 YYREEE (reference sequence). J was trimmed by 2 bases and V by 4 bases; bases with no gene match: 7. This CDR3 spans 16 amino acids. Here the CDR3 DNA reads TGTGCCAGCAGCCTGGACAGGGGAAAGGGCAATCAGCCCCAGCATTTT. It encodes CASSLDRGKGNQPQHF.

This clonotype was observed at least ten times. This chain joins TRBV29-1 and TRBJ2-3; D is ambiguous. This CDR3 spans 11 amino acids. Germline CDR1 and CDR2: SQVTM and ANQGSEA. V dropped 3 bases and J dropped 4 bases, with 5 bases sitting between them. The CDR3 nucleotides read TGCAGCGTTGAGCTTTCAGATACGCAGTATTTT. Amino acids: CSVELSDTQYF.

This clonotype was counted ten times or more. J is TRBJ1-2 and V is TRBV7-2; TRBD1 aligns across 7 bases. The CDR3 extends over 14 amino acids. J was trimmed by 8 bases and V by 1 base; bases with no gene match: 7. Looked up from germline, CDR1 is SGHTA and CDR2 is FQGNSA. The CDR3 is CASSLGQGSYGYTF. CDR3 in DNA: TGTGCCAGCAGCTTAGGACAGGGTAGTTACGGCTACACCTTC.

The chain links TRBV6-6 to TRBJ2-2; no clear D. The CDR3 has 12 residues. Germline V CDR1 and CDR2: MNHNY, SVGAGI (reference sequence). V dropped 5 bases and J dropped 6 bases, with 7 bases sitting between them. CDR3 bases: TGTGCCAGCAGTCCCTTCCCCGGGGAGCTGTTTTTT. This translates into CASSPFPGELFF.

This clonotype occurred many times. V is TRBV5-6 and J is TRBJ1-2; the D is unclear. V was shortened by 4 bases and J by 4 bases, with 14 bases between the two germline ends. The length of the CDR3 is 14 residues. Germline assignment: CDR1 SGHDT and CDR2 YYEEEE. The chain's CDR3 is CASSTVGWGYGYTF. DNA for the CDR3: TGTGCCAGCAGCACTGTTGGTTGGGGCTATGGCTACACCTTC.

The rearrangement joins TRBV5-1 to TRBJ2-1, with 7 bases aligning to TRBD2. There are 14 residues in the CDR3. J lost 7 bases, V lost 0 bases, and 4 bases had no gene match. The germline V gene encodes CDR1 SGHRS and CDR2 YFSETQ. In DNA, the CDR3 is TGCGCCAGCAGCTTGGGGGCGGGAGTGAATGAGCAGTTCTTC. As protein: CASSLGAGVNEQFF. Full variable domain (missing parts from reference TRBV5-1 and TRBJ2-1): KAGVTQTPRYLIKTRGQQVTLSCSPISGHRSVSWYQQTPGQGLQFLFEYFSETQRNKGNFPGRFSGRQFSNSRSEMNVSTLELGDSALYLCASSLGAGVNEQFFGPGTRLTVL.

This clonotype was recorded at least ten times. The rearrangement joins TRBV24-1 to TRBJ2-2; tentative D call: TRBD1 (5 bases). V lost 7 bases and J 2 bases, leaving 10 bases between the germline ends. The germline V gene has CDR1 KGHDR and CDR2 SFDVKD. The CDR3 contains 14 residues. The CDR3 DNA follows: TGTGCCACCAGACCCGACAGAAACACCGGGGAGCTGTTTTTT. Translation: CATRPDRNTGELFF.

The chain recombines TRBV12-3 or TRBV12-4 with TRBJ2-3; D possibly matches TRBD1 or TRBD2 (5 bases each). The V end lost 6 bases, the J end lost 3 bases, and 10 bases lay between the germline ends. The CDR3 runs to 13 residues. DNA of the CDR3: TGTGCCAGCAGCCGGGACGAAACAGATACGCAGTATTTT. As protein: CASSRDETDTQYF.

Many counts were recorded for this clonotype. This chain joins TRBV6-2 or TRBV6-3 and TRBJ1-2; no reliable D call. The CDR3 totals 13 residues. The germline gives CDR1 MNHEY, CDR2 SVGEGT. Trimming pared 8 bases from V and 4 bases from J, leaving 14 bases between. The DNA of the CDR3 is TGTGCCAGCCGCTCGGACGGACCCTATGGCTACACCTTC. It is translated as CASRSDGPYGYTF.

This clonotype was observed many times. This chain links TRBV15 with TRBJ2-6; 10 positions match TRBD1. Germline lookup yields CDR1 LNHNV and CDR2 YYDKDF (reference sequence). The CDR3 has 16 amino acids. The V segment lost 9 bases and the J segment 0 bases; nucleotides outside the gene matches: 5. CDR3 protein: CATGQGVYSGANVLTF. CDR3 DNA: TGTGCCACTGGACAGGGGGTTTACTCTGGGGCCAACGTCCTGACTTTC.

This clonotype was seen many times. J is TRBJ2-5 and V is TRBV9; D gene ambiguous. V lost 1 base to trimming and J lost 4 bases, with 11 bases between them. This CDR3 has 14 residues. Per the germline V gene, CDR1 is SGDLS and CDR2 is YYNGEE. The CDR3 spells CASSVTKKGETQYF. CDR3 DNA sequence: TGTGCCAGCAGCGTAACGAAAAAGGGAGAGACCCAGTACTTC.

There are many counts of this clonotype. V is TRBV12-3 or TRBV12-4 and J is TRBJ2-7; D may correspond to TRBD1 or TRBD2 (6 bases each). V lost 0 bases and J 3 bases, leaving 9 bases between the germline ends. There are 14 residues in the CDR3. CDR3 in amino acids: CASSLAGGGYEQYF. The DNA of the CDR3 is TGTGCCAGCAGTTTAGCGGGGGGCGGCTACGAGCAGTACTTC.

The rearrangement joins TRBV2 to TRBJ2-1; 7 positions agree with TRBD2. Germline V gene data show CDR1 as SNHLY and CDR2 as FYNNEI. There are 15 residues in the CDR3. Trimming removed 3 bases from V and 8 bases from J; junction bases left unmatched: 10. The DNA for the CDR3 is TGTGCCAGCAGTGAGGCGGGAGCATATTACGATGAGCAGTTCTTC. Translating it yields CASSEAGAYYDEQFF.

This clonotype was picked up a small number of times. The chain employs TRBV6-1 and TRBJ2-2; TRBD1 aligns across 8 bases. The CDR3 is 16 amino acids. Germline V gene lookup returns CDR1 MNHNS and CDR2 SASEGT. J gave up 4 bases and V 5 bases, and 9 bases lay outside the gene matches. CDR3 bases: TGTGCCAGCAGTTACGGACAGGGTATGGGCACCGGGGAGCTGTTTTTT. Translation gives CASSYGQGMGTGELFF.

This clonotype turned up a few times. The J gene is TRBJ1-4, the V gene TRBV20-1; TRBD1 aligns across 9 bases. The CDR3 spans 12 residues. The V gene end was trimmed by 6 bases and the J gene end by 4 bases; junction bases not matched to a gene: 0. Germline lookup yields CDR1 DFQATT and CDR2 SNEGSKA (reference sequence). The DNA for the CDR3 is TGCAGTGCGGGACAGGGTAATGAAAAACTGTTTTTT. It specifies CSAGQGNEKLFF.

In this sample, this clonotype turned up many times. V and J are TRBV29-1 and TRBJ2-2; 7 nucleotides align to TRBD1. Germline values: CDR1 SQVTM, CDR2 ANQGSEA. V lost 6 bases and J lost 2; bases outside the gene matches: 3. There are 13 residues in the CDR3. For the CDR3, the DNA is TGCAGCGTCACAGGGGTTAACACCGGGGAGCTGTTTTTT. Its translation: CSVTGVNTGELFF.

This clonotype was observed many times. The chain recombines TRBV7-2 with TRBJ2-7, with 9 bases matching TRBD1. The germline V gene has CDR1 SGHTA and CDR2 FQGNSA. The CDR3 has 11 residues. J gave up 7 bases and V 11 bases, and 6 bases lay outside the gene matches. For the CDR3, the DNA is TGTGCCGGAGGGACAGGGAGAGAGCAGTACTTC. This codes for CAGGTGREQYF. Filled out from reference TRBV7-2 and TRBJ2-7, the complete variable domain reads GAGVSQSPSNKVTEKGKDVELRCDPISGHTALYWYRQSLGQGLEFLIYFQGNSAPDKSGLPSDRFSAERTGGSVSTLTIQRTQQEDSAVYLCAGGTGREQYFGPGTRLTVT.